This TCR beta chain was observed in a study of technical replicates of blood from several donors. This clone was found once. The method was immunoSEQ multiplex PCR; TCRdb's version includes in-frame clones alone and lacks a portion of them. The sample contains fewer than 85,000 clones, around 94% of which appear only once. With 5 bases removed from V and 0 bases from J, the gap between germline ends came to 14 bases. CDR1 is SGHVS and CDR2 is FQNEAQ in the germline V gene. The CDR3 spans 16 residues. The clonotype comes from a human donor in good health. The sample taken for sequencing was T cells isolated from PBMCs. V is TRBV7-8 and J is TRBJ1-3, with D possibly being TRBD1 (6 bases). In nucleotides, the CDR3 is TGTGCCAGCAGCGTCCGGGACACAGACTCTGGAAACACCATATATTTT. Its protein is CASSVRDTDSGNTIYF.